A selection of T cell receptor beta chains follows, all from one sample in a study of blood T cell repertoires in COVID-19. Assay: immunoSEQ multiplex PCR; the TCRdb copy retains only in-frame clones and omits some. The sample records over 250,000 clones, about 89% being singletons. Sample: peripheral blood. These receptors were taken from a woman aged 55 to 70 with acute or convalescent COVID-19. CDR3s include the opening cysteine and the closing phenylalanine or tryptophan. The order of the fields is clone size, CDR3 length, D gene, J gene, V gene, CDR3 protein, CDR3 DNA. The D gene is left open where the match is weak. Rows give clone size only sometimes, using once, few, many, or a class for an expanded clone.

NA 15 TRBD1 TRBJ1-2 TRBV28 CASSLFRTGDSGYTF TGTGCCAGCAGTTTATTTAGGACAGGGGATAGTGGCTACACCTTC
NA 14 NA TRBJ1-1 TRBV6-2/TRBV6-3 CASSREPLFTEAFF TGTGCCAGCAGTCGTGAGCCACTCTTCACTGAAGCTTTCTTT
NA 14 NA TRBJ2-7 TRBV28 CASSPGTRTYEQYF TGTGCCAGCAGCCCCGGGACTCGCACCTACGAGCAGTACTTC
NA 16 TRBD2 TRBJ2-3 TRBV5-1 CASSLKRGTSTDTQYF TGCGCCAGCAGCTTGAAGCGGGGGACAAGCACAGATACGCAGTATTTT
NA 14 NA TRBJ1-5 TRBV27 CASSPGGFDQPQHF TGTGCCAGCAGTCCGGGAGGGTTTGATCAGCCCCAGCATTTT
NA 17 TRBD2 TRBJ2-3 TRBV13 CASSLGPGLAGGDTQYF TGTGCCAGCAGCTTAGGCCCGGGACTAGCGGGGGGAGATACGCAGTATTTT
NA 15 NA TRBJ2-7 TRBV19 CASSIFLDSSYEQYF TGTGCCAGTAGTATATTTTTGGACAGCTCCTACGAGCAGTACTTC
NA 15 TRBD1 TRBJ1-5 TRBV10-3 CAISEGTVSNQPQHF TGTGCCATCAGTGAAGGGACAGTGAGCAATCAGCCCCAGCATTTT
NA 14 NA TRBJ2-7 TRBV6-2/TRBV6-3 CASSYSVGSYEQYF TGTGCCAGCAGTTACTCCGTCGGGTCCTACGAGCAGTACTTC
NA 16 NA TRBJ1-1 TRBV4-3 CASSQDLSSGNTEAFF TGCGCCAGCAGCCAAGATTTATCTTCGGGGAACACTGAAGCTTTCTTT
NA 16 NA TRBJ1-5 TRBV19 CASSIARQSSNQPQHF TGTGCCAGTAGTATAGCTAGACAGTCCAGCAATCAGCCCCAGCATTTT
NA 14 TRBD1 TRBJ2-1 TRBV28 CASSPGTGANEQFF TGTGCCAGCAGTCCCGGGACAGGCGCCAATGAGCAGTTCTTC
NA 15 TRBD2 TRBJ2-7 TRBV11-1 CASSSSSGRTYEQYF TGTGCCAGCAGCTCTTCTAGCGGGAGGACCTACGAGCAGTACTTC
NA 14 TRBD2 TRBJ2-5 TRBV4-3 CASSQGLAEETQYF TGCGCCAGCAGCCAGGGACTAGCGGAAGAGACCCAGTACTTC
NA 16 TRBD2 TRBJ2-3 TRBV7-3 CASSLAPSGGLDTQYF TGTGCCAGCAGCTTAGCCCCGAGCGGGGGGCTTGATACGCAGTATTTT
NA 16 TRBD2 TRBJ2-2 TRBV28 CASSFTGTTNTGELFF TGTGCCAGCAGTTTTACTGGGACTACGAACACCGGGGAGCTGTTTTTT
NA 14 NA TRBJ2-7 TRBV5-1 CASSPLASSYEQYF TGCGCCAGCAGCCCGTTAGCTAGCTCCTACGAGCAGTACTTC
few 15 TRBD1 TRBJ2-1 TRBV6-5 CASSTGTGVYNEQFF TGTGCCAGCAGTACCGGGACAGGTGTGTACAATGAGCAGTTCTTC
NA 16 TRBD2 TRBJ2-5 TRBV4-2 CASSQQGRGGEETQYF TGTGCCAGCAGCCAACAAGGGCGGGGGGGCGAAGAGACCCAGTACTTC
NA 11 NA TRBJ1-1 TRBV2 CAATANTEAFF TGTGCCGCGACAGCGAACACTGAAGCTTTCTTT
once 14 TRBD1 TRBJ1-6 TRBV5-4 CASTLDRVNSPLHF TGTGCCAGCACACTGGACAGGGTCAATTCACCCCTCCACTTT
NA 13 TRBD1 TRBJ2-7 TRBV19 CASSVDRYYEQYF TGTGCCAGTAGTGTGGACAGGTACTACGAGCAGTACTTC
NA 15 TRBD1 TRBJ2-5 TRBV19 CASSISRGRQETQYF TGTGCCAGTAGTATTAGCAGGGGGCGGCAGGAGACCCAGTACTTC
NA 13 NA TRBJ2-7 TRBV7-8 CASSLSRRNEQYF TGTGCCAGCAGCCTAAGCCGGAGAAACGAGCAGTACTTC
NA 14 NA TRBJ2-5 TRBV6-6 CASSYAPSQETQYF TGTGCCAGCAGTTACGCGCCTAGCCAAGAGACCCAGTACTTC
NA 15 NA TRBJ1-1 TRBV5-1 CASSLAGLMNTEAFF TGCGCCAGCAGCTTGGCCGGTCTAATGAACACTGAAGCTTTCTTT
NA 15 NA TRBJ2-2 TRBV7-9 CASSLGRQHTGELFF TGTGCCAGCAGCTTAGGAAGACAGCACACCGGGGAGCTGTTTTTT
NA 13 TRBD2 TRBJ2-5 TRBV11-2 CASSLGEGETQYF TGTGCCAGCAGCTTGGGGGAGGGGGAGACCCAGTACTTC
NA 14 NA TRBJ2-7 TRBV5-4 CASSLDYRGYEQYF TGTGCCAGCAGCTTGGACTATCGAGGCTACGAGCAGTACTTC
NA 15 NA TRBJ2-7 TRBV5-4 CASSLMGLRDYEQYF TGTGCCAGCAGCTTGATGGGACTCCGAGACTACGAGCAGTACTTC
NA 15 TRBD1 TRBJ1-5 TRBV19 CASSGIRQGTQPQHF TGTGCCAGTAGTGGGATTCGACAGGGGACACAGCCCCAGCATTTT
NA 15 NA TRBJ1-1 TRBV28 CASSLSTPGGTEAFF TGTGCCAGCAGTTTATCTACCCCGGGAGGGACTGAAGCTTTCTTT